The 7 T cell receptor beta chains listed next were all sequenced from one sample in a study of cytomegalovirus exposure and HLA in healthy donors (dated by TCRdb to the late 2010s). Receptor amplification or capture employed the immunoSEQ multiplex PCR assay. The source is immuneACCESS, and TCRdb retained only in-frame sequences with V and J called. Part of the clones is not carried over; for the studies checked, unresolved V genes explain less than half of this, and the remainder is unexplained. This sample holds hundreds of thousands of clones; around nine tenths were observed only once. The top ten clonotypes cover roughly 2.5% of the sample. Sequencing used PBMCs. The receptor set was obtained from a man aged 18 to 29 in good health and CMV-seronegative.

This clone showed up just a few times. This chain connects TRBV10-1 to TRBJ2-7; D perhaps matches TRBD2 (7 bases). The V and J ends lost 3 bases and 4 bases respectively, with 13 bases between them. Germline loops: CDR1 WNHNN, CDR2 SYGVQD (reference sequence). This CDR3 has 14 amino acids. The CDR3 sequence is CASSESGGSYEQYF. The CDR3 DNA is TGCGCCAGCAGTGAATCGGGGGGCTCGTACGAGCAGTACTTC.

The chain links TRBV5-6 to TRBJ1-2; D is unresolved. V was clipped by 1 base and J by 4 bases, with 11 bases between them. From germline, CDR1 is SGHDT and CDR2 YYEEEE. The CDR3 consists of 14 residues. The CDR3 protein is CASSLRSYGYGYTF. CDR3 DNA sequence: TGTGCCAGCAGCTTGCGGTCTTACGGCTATGGCTACACCTTC.

This rearrangement joins TRBV9 to TRBJ2-3; D remains unclear. Germline V gene data show CDR1 as SGDLS and CDR2 as YYNGEE. The CDR3 loop spans 12 amino acids. Trimming stripped 3 bases from V and 5 bases from J, with 7 bases between. The CDR3 DNA follows: TGTGCCAGCAGCGAGTCCGGAGATACGCAGTATTTT. It is translated as CASSESGDTQYF.

The chain is built from TRBV5-6 and TRBJ2-3; 7 bases map to TRBD1. The J segment lost 3 bases and the V segment lost 0 bases, leaving 7 bases of the junction unmatched. The CDR3 spans 16 residues. Germline V gives CDR1 SGHDT, CDR2 YYEEEE. DNA of the CDR3: TGTGCCAGCAGCTTGGTAACGACAGGGTTGACAGATACGCAGTATTTT. Translating gives CASSLVTTGLTDTQYF.

This clone was seen more than once but under ten times. The chain employs TRBV28 and TRBJ2-7; D not certain. CDR1 is MDHEN, CDR2 SYDVKM, per germline. The CDR3 extends over 13 amino acids. V was clipped by 3 bases and J by 3 bases, with 9 bases between them. This CDR3 reads CASSLRSFYEQYF. The CDR3 DNA is TGTGCCAGCAGTTTGAGGAGTTTCTACGAGCAGTACTTC.

V gene TRBV7-2 combines with J gene TRBJ2-1; 7 nucleotides agree with TRBD1. Germline V gives CDR1 SGHTA, CDR2 FQGNSA. The length of the CDR3 is 13 residues. J gave up 7 bases and V 3 bases, and 3 bases lay outside the gene matches. The CDR3 nucleotides read TGTGCCAGCAGCTTCAACAGGGGTAATGAGCAGTTCTTC. It yields the protein CASSFNRGNEQFF.

The chain has TRBV28 and TRBJ2-7; 8 bases agree with TRBD2. Trimming cost V 1 base and J 4 bases; bases outside gene matches: 6. The germline V gene has CDR1 MDHEN and CDR2 SYDVKM. The CDR3 is 15 amino acids. Here the CDR3 reads CASSLSETSAYEQYF. The CDR3 DNA reads as TGTGCCAGCAGTTTATCCGAGACTAGCGCATACGAGCAGTACTTC.